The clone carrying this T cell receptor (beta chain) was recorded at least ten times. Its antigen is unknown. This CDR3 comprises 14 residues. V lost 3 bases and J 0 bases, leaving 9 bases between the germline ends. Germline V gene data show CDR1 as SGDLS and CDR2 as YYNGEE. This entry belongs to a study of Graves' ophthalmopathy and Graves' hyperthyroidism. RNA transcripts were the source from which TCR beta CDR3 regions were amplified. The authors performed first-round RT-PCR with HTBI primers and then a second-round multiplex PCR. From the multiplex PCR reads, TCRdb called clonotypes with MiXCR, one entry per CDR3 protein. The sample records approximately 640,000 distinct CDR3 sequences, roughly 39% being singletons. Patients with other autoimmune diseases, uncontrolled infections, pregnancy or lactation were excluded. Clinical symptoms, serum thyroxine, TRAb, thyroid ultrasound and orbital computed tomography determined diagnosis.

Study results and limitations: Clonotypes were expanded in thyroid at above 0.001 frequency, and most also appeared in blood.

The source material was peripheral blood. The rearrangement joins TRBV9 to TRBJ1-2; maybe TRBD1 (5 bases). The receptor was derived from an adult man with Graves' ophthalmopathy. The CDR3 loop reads CASSGQSANYGYTF. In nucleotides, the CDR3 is TGTGCCAGCAGCGGACAGTCAGCTAACTATGGCTACACCTTC. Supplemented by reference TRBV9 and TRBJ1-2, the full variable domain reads DSGVTQTPKHLITATGQRVTLRCSPRSGDLSVYWYQQSLDQGLQFLIQYYNGEERAKGNILERFSAQQFPDLHSELNLSSLELGDSALYFCASSGQSANYGYTFGSGTRLTVV.